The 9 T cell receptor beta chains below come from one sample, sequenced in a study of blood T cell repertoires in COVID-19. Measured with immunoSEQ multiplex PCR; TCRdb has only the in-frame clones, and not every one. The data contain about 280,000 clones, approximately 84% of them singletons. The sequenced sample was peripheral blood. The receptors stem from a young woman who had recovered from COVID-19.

This CDR3 reads CASSYNRVGELFF. DNA for the CDR3: TGTGCCAGCAGTTACAACAGGGTCGGGGAGCTGTTTTTT. This chain connects TRBV6-2 or TRBV6-3 to TRBJ2-2; a possible D gene is TRBD1 (6 bases). The CDR3 contains 13 residues. Germline V gene data show CDR1 as MNHEY and CDR2 as SVGEGT. Trimming pared 2 bases from V and 7 bases from J, leaving 8 bases between.

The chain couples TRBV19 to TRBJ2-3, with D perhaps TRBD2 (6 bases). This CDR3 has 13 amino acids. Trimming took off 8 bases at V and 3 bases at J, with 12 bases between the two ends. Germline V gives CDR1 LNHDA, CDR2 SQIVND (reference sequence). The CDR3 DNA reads TGTGCCAGTGCCATAGGGAGGACAGATACGCAGTATTTT. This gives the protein CASAIGRTDTQYF.

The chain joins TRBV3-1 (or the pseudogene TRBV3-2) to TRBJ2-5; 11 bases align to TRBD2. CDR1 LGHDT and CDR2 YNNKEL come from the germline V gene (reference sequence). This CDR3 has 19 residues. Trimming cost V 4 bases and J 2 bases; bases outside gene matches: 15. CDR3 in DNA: TGTGCCAGCAGCCGACTAAGAAGGCTAGCGGGGGGCCGGCAAGAGACCCAGTACTTC. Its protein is CASSRLRRLAGGRQETQYF.

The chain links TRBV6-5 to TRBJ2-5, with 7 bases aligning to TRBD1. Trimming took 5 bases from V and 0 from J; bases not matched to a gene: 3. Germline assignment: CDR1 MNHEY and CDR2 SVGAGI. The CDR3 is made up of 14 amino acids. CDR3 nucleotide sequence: TGTGCCAGCAGTACAACAGGGGACCAAGAGACCCAGTACTTC. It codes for CASSTTGDQETQYF.

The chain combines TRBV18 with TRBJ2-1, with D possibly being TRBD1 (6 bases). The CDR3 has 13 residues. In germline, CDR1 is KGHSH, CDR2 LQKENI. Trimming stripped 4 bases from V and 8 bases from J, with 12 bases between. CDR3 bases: TGTGCCAGCTCACGCTCACAGGGCTATGAGCAGTTCTTC. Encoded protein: CASSRSQGYEQFF.

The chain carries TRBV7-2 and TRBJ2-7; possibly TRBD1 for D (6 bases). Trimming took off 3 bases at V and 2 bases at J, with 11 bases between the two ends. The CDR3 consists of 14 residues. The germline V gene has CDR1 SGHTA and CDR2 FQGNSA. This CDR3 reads CASSFWDTAYEQYF. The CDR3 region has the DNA TGTGCCAGCAGCTTCTGGGACACCGCCTACGAGCAGTACTTC.

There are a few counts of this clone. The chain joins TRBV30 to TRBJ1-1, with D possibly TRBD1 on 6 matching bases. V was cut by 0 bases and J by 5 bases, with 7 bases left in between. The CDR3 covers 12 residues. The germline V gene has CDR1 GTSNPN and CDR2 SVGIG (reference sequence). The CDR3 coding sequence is TGTGCCTGGAGTGTGACAGGAACTGAAGCTTTCTTT. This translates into CAWSVTGTEAFF.

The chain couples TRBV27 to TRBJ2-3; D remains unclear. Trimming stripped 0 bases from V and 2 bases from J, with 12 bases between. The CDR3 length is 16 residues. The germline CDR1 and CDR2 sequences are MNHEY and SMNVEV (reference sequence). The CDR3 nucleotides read TGTGCCAGCAGTTTATCAAGAGGTGGAGTCACAGATACGCAGTATTTT. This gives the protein CASSLSRGGVTDTQYF.

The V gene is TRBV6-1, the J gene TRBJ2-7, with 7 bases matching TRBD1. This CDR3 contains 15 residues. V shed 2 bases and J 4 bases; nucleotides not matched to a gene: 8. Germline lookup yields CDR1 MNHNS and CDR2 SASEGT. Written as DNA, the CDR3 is TGTGCCAGCAGTGAAATGGGGACAGTACTTTACGAGCAGTACTTC. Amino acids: CASSEMGTVLYEQYF.